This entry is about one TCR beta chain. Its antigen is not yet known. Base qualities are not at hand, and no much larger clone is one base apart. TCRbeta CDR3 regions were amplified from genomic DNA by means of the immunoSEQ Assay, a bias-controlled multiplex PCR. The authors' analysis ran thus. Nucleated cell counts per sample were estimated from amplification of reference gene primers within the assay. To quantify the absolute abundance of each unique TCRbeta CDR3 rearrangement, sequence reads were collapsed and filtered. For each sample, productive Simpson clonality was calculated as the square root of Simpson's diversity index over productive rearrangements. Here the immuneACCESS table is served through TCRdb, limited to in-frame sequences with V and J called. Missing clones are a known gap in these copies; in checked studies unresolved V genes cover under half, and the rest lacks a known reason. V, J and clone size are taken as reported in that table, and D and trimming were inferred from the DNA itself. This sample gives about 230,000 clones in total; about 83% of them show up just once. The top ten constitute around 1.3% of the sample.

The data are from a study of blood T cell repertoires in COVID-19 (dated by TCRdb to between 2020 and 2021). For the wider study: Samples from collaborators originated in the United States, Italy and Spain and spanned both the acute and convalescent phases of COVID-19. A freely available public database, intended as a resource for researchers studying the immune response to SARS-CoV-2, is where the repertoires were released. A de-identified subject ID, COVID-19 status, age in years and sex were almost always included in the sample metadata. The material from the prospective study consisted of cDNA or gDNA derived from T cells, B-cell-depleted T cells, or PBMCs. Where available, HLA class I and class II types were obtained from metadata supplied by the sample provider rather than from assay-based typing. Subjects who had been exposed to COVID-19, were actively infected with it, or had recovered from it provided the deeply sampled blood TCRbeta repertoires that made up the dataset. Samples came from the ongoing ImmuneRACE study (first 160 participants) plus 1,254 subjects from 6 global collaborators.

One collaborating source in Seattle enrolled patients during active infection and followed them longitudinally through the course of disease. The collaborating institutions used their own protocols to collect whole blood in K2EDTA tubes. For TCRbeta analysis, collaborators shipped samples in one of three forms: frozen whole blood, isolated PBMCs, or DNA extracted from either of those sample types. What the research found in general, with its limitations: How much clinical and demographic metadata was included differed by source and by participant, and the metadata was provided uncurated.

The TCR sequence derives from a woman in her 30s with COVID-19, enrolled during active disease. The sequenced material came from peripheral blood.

The DNA sequence follows: TGTGCCAGCAGCTTATACCCCGTCCAGGGGGCGGTTGAAAAACTGTTTTTT. This encodes CASSLYPVQGAVEKLFF. The rearrangement joined TRBV7-9 to TRBJ1-4, with 8 bases in between that match TRBD1. The germline V gene (reference sequence) sets CDR1 to SEHNR and CDR2 to FQNEAQ. V is pruned by 2 bases and J by 7 bases, leaving 12 bases of the junction without a gene match. Including cysteine and phenylalanine, the CDR3 has 17 amino acids. Left in the record is the CDR3 DNA by itself, 51 bases read in frame from the first base. The full variable domain, with segments outside the CDR3 supplied by the reference TRBV7-9 and TRBJ1-4 proteins, appears as DTGVSQNPRHKITKRGQNVTFRCDPISEHNRLYWYRQTLGQGPEFLTYFQNEAQLEKSRLLSDRFSAERPKGSFSTLEIQRTEQGDSAMYLCASSLYPVQGAVEKLFFGSGTQLSVL.